This record concerns one TCR beta chain sequence. Seattle cases were enrolled at active infection and followed longitudinally. This record comes from a study of blood T cell repertoires in COVID-19. Overall study context: COVID-19 samples collected from the United States, Italy and Spain covered acute and convalescent phases. From T cells, B-cell-depleted T cells, or PBMCs came the material, which was cDNA or gDNA.

How the authors handled the data: Nucleated cell number was recorded as an estimate derived from reference gene primer amplification. The assay was immunoSEQ multiplex PCR, and TCRdb's table has in-frame clones only and misses some. V and J calls and clone size are given by that table; D and trimming were obtained from the DNA. The sample records hundreds of thousands of clones, 70% to 90% being singletons. Germline values: CDR1 LGHDT, CDR2 YNNKEL (reference sequence). The CDR3 loop spans 17 amino acids. V lost 1 base, J lost 0 bases, and 13 bases lay in between. This receptor was obtained from a man between 18 and 35 years old with COVID-19, enrolled during active disease. Material for sequencing was peripheral blood. This rearrangement joins TRBV3-1 (or the pseudogene TRBV3-2) to TRBJ1-3; a possible D gene is TRBD1 (6 bases). CDR3 sequence: CASSQAGQRASGNTIYF. The CDR3 DNA is TGTGCCAGCAGCCAAGCCGGACAGCGCGCCTCTGGAAACACCATATATTTT.